The 6 T cell receptor beta chains in this list originate from one sample, sequenced in a study of cytomegalovirus exposure and HLA in healthy donors. Primers for the PCR totalled 60 Vbeta and 13 Jbeta. TCRdb's table, derived via immunoSEQ multiplex PCR, lists solely in-frame clones and lacks some. Here the sample spans around 150,000 clones, roughly four fifths being singletons. The specimen was PBMCs. The receptors stem from a man aged 40-50 years in good health and CMV-seronegative.

This chain joins TRBV9 and TRBJ1-2; maybe TRBD1 (6 bases). The V gene lost 0 bases and the J gene lost 5 bases, with 11 bases spanning the gap. The germline V gene has CDR1 SGDLS and CDR2 YYNGEE. The length of the CDR3 is 14 residues. The CDR3 loop reads CASSVGEGEYGYTF. The CDR3 nucleotides read TGTGCCAGCAGCGTAGGGGAGGGGGAATATGGCTACACCTTC.

This clone was detected only a few times. The gene calls are TRBV7-3 and TRBJ2-1; tentatively, D is TRBD1 (6 bases). The CDR3 consists of 16 residues. Germline CDR1 is SGHTA and CDR2 is FQGTGA. The V end was cut by 5 bases, the J end by 4 bases, with 18 bases between. The CDR3 reads CASSPLTGWGYNEQFF. Written as DNA, the CDR3 is TGTGCCAGCAGCCCTCTGACAGGCTGGGGTTACAATGAGCAGTTCTTC.

The chain couples TRBV7-2 to TRBJ2-7; no firm D call. This CDR3 region has 14 residues. V lost 5 bases to trimming and J lost 1 base, with 12 bases between them. Germline V lookup: CDR1 SGHTA, CDR2 FQGNSA. This chain's CDR3 is CASSARFQSYEQYF. CDR3 coding DNA: TGTGCCAGCAGCGCCCGGTTCCAATCCTACGAGCAGTACTTC.

V is TRBV5-6 and J is TRBJ1-5; weak D call: TRBD1 (6 bases). Looked up from germline, CDR1 is SGHDT and CDR2 is YYEEEE. This CDR3 has 14 amino acids. The V end lost 2 bases, the J end lost 7 bases, and 13 bases lay between the germline ends. CDR3 DNA: TGTGCCAGCAGCTTCTTCAGGGGCATGCAGCCCCAGCATTTT. Protein: CASSFFRGMQPQHF.

This chain connects TRBV6-6 to TRBJ1-2, with 12 positions matching TRBD1. V was clipped by 5 bases and J by 6 bases; unmatched bases: 4. This CDR3 spans 14 amino acids. CDR1 is MNHNY, CDR2 SVGAGI, per germline (reference sequence). Here the CDR3 DNA reads TGTGCCAGCAGTAAGGGACAGGGGGCGAATGGCTACACCTTC. Its translation is CASSKGQGANGYTF.

This clone was found a few times. This chain joins TRBV5-1 and TRBJ2-1, with 10 bases lining up with TRBD2. V lost 3 bases, J lost 8 bases, and 20 bases stayed unmatched. The CDR3 length is 19 residues. CDR1 is SGHRS, CDR2 YFSETQ, per germline. This CDR3 reads CASSWPSGSERGGIDEQFF. The CDR3 DNA is TGCGCCAGCAGCTGGCCGTCTGGCTCCGAGCGGGGGGGCATCGATGAGCAGTTCTTC. The full variable domain, in which reference TRBV5-1 and TRBJ2-1 provide the parts outside the CDR3, is KAGVTQTPRYLIKTRGQQVTLSCSPISGHRSVSWYQQTPGQGLQFLFEYFSETQRNKGNFPGRFSGRQFSNSRSEMNVSTLELGDSALYLCASSWPSGSERGGIDEQFFGPGTRLTVL.